Each of the 7 T cell receptor beta chains below was sequenced from the same sample in a study of blood T cell repertoires in COVID-19. The repertoire was sequenced with immunoSEQ multiplex PCR; TCRdb's copy has only in-frame clones and lacks some. The sample lists 40,000 to 55,000 clones, 88% occurring once. Input material: peripheral blood. These receptors all stem from a man in his fifties or sixties with active COVID-19.

The rearrangement links TRBV7-2 to TRBJ2-7; 10 bases fit TRBD2. The germline V gene has CDR1 SGHTA and CDR2 FQGNSA. The junction had 8 bases not matched to a gene; V was cut back by 5 bases and J by 7 bases. The CDR3 covers 14 residues. CDR3 nucleotides: TGTGCCAGCAGCGCCGTAGCGGGAGGAGGGGAGCAGTACGTC. Protein sequence: CASSAVAGGGEQYV.

V and J are TRBV5-1 and TRBJ1-1; no definite D call. CDR1 and CDR2 from the germline V gene are SGHRS and YFSETQ. V lost 0 bases and J 4 bases, leaving 13 bases between the germline ends. The CDR3 has 15 residues. The CDR3 nucleotides read TGCGCCAGCAGCTTGGCGGGATGGGTCGGCACTGAAGCTTTCTTT. Residues: CASSLAGWVGTEAFF.

This CDR3 reads CASSLSVAGGIYNEQFF. DNA for the CDR3: TGTGCCAGCAGTTTATCAGTAGCGGGAGGGATTTATAATGAGCAGTTCTTC. V usage is TRBV27 and J usage is TRBJ2-1, with 11 bases matching TRBD2. CDR3 length: 17 amino acids. Germline CDR1 reads MNHEY; CDR2 reads SMNVEV (reference sequence). With 0 bases clipped from V and 7 bases from J, the junction kept 8 bases outside the gene matches.

The count of this clone is one. The chain links TRBV12-3 or TRBV12-4 to TRBJ1-4; unclear D gene. This CDR3 is built from 11 residues. Trimming pared 5 bases from V and 5 bases from J, leaving 3 bases between. CDR3 protein: CASSQNEKLFF. DNA of the CDR3: TGTGCCAGCAGTCAAAATGAAAAACTGTTTTTT.

This chain joins TRBV7-9 and TRBJ1-2; D is perhaps TRBD1 (6 bases). CDR1 SEHNR and CDR2 FQNEAQ come from the germline V gene (reference sequence). V was pared by 3 bases and J by 8 bases, with 16 bases between. This CDR3 contains 14 residues. The CDR3 is CASSFLGQLGGYTF. CDR3 coding DNA: TGTGCCAGCAGCTTCCTAGGACAGTTGGGGGGCTACACCTTC.

The V call is TRBV5-6, the J call TRBJ2-5; 11 positions agree with TRBD1. The CDR3 runs to 17 residues. The V gene's germline CDR1 is SGHDT and CDR2 YYEEEE. Trimming took 2 bases from V and 7 from J; bases not matched to a gene: 13. The CDR3 spells CASSLPGSGTGGGTQYF. The CDR3 DNA reads TGTGCCAGCAGCTTACCTGGAAGCGGGACAGGGGGAGGGACCCAGTACTTC.

The rearrangement uses TRBV5-4 and TRBJ1-5, with 10 bases aligning to TRBD1. Trimming cost V 3 bases and J 2 bases; bases outside gene matches: 11. This CDR3 comprises 18 residues. Germline V CDR1 and CDR2: SGHNT, YYREEE (reference sequence). The CDR3 spells CASSYPRDRGKGNQPQHF. DNA for the CDR3: TGTGCCAGCAGCTACCCCCGGGACAGGGGAAAGGGCAATCAGCCCCAGCATTTT.